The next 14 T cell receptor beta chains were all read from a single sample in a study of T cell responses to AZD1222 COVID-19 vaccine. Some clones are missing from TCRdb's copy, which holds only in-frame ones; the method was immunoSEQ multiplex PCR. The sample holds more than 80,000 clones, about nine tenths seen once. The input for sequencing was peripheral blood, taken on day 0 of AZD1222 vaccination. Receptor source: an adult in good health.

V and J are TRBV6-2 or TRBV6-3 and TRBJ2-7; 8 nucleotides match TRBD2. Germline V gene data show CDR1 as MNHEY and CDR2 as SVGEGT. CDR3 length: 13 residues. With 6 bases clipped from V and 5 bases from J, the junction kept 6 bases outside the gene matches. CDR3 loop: CASSLGTRDEQYF. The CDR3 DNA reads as TGTGCCAGCAGCCTGGGGACTAGAGACGAGCAGTACTTC.

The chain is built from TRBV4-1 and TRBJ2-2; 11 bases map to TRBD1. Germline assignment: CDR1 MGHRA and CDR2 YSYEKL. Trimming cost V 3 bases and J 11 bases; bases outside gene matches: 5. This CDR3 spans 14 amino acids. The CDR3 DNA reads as TGCGCCAGCAGCCAGGACAGGGGGCGAAGAGAGCTGTTTTTT. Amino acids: CASSQDRGRRELFF.

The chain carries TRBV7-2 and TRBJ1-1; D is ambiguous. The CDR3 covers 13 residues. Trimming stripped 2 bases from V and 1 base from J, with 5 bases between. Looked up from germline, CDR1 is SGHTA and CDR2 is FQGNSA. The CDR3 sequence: CASSLIENTEAFF. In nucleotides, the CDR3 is TGTGCCAGCAGCTTAATTGAGAACACTGAAGCTTTCTTT.

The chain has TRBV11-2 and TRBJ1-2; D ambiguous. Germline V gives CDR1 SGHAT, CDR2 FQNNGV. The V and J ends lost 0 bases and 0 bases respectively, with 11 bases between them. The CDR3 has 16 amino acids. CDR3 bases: TGTGCCAGCAGCTTAGAAACGGGTGCCGCTAACTATGGCTACACCTTC. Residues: CASSLETGAANYGYTF.

The CDR3 DNA reads TGTGCCAGCAGCCCCCAGAGGATGAACACCGGGGAGCTGTTTTTT. Amino acids: CASSPQRMNTGELFF. The V call is TRBV11-2, the J call TRBJ2-2, with unresolved D. The CDR3 is made up of 15 amino acids. Germline V gene sequence: CDR1 SGHAT, CDR2 FQNNGV. The V end lost 5 bases, the J end lost 1 base, and 11 bases lay between the germline ends.

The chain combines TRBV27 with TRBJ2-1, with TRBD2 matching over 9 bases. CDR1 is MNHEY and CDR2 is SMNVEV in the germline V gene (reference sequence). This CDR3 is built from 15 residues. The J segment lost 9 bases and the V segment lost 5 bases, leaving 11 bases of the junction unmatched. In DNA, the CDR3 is TGTGCCAGCAGTGGTGATAGCGGGAGAATAGGTGAGCAGTTCTTC. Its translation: CASSGDSGRIGEQFF.

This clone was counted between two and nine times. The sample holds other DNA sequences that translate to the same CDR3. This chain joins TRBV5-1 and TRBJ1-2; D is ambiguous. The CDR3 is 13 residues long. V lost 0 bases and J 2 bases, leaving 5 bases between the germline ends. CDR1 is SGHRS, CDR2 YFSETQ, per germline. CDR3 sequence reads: CASSLAGNYGYTF. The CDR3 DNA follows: TGCGCCAGCAGCTTGGCCGGGAACTATGGCTACACCTTC.

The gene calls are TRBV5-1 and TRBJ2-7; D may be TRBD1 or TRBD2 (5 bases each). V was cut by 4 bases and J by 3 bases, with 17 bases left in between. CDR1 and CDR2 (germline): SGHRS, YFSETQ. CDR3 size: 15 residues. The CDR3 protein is CASSPERGRFYEQYF. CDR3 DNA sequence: TGCGCCAGCAGCCCTGAGAGGGGACGGTTCTACGAGCAGTACTTC.

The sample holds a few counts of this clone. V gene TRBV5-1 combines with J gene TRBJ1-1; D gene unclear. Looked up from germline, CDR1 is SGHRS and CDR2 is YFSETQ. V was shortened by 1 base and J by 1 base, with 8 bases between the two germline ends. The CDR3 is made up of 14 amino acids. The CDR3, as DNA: TGCGCCAGCAGCTTGTCTACGGGGAACACTGAAGCTTTCTTT. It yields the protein CASSLSTGNTEAFF.

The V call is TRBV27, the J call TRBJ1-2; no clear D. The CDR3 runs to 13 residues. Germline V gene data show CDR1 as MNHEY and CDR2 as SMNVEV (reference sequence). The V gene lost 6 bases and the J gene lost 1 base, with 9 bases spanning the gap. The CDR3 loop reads CASRFGSNYGYTF. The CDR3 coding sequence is TGTGCCAGCAGATTTGGTAGTAACTATGGCTACACCTTC.

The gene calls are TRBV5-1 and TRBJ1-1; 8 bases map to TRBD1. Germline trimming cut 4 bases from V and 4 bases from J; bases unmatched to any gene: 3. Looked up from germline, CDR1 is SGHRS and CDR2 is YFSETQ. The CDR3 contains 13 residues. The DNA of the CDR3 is TGCGCCAGCAGCGGACAGGGAGGCACTGAAGCTTTCTTT. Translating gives CASSGQGGTEAFF.

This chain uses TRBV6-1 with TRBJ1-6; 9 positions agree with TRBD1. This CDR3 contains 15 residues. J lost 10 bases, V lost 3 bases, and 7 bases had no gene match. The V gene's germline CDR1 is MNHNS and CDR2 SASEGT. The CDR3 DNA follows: TGTGCCAGCAGTGAGGAGACAGGGGGAGAGTCACCCCTCCACTTT. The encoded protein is CASSEETGGESPLHF.

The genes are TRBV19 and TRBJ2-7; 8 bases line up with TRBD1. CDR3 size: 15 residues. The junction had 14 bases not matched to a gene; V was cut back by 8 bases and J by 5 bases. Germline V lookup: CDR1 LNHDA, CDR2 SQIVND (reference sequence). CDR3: CASAPGGALYNEQYF. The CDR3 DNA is TGTGCCAGTGCCCCAGGGGGCGCTTTGTACAACGAGCAGTACTTC. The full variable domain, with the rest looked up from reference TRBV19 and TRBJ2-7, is DGGITQSPKYLFRKEGQNVTLSCEQNLNHDAMYWYRQDPGQGLRLIYYSQIVNDFQKGDIAEGYSVSREKKESFPLTVTSAQKNPTAFYLCASAPGGALYNEQYFGPGTRLTVT.

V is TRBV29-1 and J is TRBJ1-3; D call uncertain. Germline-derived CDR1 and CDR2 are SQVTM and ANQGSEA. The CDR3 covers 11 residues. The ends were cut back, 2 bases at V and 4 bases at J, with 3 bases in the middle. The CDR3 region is CSVEWGNTIYF. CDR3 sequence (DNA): TGCAGCGTTGAATGGGGAAACACCATATATTTT.